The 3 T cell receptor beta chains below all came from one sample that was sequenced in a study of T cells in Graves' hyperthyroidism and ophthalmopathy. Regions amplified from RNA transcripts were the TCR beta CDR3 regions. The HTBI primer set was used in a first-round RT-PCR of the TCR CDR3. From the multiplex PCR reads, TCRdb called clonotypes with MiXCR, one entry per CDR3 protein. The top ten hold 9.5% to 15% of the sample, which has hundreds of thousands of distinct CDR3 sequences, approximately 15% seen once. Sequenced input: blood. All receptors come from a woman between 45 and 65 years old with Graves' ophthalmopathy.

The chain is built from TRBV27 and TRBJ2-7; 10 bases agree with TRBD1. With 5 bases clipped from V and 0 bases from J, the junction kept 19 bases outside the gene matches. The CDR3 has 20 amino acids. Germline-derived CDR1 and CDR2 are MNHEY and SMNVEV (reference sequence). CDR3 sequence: CASSTKRGQGRFGSSYEQYF. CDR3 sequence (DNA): TGTGCCAGCAGTACGAAGAGGGGACAGGGGAGGTTTGGTAGCTCCTACGAGCAGTACTTC.

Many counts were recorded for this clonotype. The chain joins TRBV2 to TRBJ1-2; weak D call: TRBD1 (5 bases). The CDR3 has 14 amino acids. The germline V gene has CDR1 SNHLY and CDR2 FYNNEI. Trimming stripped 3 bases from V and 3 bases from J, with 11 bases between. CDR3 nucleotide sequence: TGTGCCAGCAGTGATGTGAGAGGGGACTATGGCTACACCTTC. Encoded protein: CASSDVRGDYGYTF.

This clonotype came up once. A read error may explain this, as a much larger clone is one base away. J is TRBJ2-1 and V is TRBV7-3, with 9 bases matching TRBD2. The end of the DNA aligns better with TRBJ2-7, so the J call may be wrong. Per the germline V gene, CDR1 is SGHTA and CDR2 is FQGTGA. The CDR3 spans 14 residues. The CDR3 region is CASLVSGSWNEQYF. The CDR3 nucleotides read TGTGCCAGCTTGGTTAGCGGGAGTTGGAATGAGCAGTACTTC.